Below, 23 T cell receptor beta chains from the same sample are listed, as sequenced in a study of regulatory T cells in long-lasting Graves disease. The time point denotes: newly diagnosed GD, antithyroid drugs for less than 3 months. After RNA was extracted from PBMCs, the TCR library was made from it. With iRepertoire HTBI primers and Arm-PCR of CDR3 regions, TCR beta libraries were built. TCRdb re-derived calls from the multiplex PCR reads in MiXCR, one entry per CDR3 protein. The profile shows 300,000 to 400,000 distinct CDR3 sequences, approximately 16% of them singletons. Separately, the same data were catalogued under a study of T cells in Graves' hyperthyroidism and ophthalmopathy.

This specimen consisted of peripheral blood mononuclear cells (PBMCs), obtained at new diagnosis, from a patient treated with antithyroid drugs. The receptor source for this set is a man aged 35-49 years with Graves disease.

The DNA for the CDR3 is TGCGCCAGCAGCCAAGAGCGGACCGACTTATTTTCCAGTCCCCAGCATTTT. Residues: CASSQERTDLFSSPQHF. The chain uses TRBV4-1 and TRBJ1-5; no reliable D call. Germline assignment: CDR1 MGHRA and CDR2 YSYEKL. Between the trimmed V and J ends, which lost 0 bases and 10 bases, there was a span of 22 bases. The CDR3 consists of 17 residues.

This clonotype was detected ten times or more. V usage is TRBV28 and J usage is TRBJ2-1, with a tentative D call TRBD2 (7 bases). There are 15 residues in the CDR3. The V gene's germline CDR1 is MDHEN and CDR2 SYDVKM. With 7 bases removed from V and 4 bases from J, the gap between germline ends came to 17 bases. Here the CDR3 DNA reads TGTGCCAGCACCCAAGGGGGGGCCATTTACAATGAGCAGTTCTTC. Translation: CASTQGGAIYNEQFF.

This clonotype has at least ten counts. This sequence joins TRBV6-9 and TRBJ2-1; 8 bases are a match to TRBD1. Germline lookup yields CDR1 MNHGY and CDR2 SVAAGI. This CDR3 has 14 amino acids. J was trimmed by 7 bases and V by 4 bases; bases with no gene match: 6. CDR3 residues: CASSFGQGGNEQFF. The CDR3 DNA reads as TGTGCCAGCAGTTTTGGACAGGGCGGGAATGAGCAGTTCTTC.

As for this clonotype: It is likely a read error, because the conserved phenylalanine at the end of the CDR3 is missing. The chain combines TRBV13 with TRBJ1-2, with D unclear. CDR1 and CDR2 (germline): PRHDT, FYEKMQ (reference sequence). CDR3 length: 14 amino acids. The ends were cut back, 0 bases at V and 4 bases at J, with 9 bases in the middle. The CDR3, as DNA: TGTGCCAGCAGCTTAGGACCGAACCCCTATGGCTACACCCTC. It codes for CASSLGPNPYGYTL.

This clonotype has a count of ten or more. The chain uses TRBV18 and TRBJ2-3; 7 nucleotides align to TRBD1. Germline CDR1 is KGHSH and CDR2 is LQKENI. The CDR3 is 14 residues long. V trimming: 3 bases; J trimming: 2 bases; junction bases outside the gene matches: 2. CDR3 sequence reads: CASSPDRNTDTQYF. The CDR3 coding sequence is TGTGCCAGCTCACCGGACAGGAACACAGATACGCAGTATTTT.

This clonotype came up a few times. The rearrangement uses TRBV18 and TRBJ2-2, with a tentative D call TRBD2 (6 bases). The germline V gene encodes CDR1 KGHSH and CDR2 LQKENI. CDR3 length: 14 residues. V gave up 8 bases and J gave up 0 bases, with 10 bases separating them. CDR3 nucleotide sequence: TGTGCCAGCACGGGACTGACGAACACCGGGGAGCTGTTTTTT. Amino acids: CASTGLTNTGELFF.

This clonotype was picked up many times. The V call is TRBV28, the J call TRBJ2-7; D may be TRBD1 or TRBD2 (5 bases each). The germline CDR1 and CDR2 sequences are MDHEN and SYDVKM. V was trimmed by 7 bases and J by 0 bases, leaving 16 bases between them. The CDR3 consists of 15 residues. CDR3 DNA: TGTGCCAGCACTTCAACCGGGACGGGCTCCTACGAGCAGTACTTC. Amino acids: CASTSTGTGSYEQYF.

This clonotype was counted ten times or more. This rearrangement joins TRBV5-1 to TRBJ1-4, with a weak D call TRBD1 (5 bases). The V end lost 4 bases, the J end lost 7 bases, and 11 bases lay between the germline ends. The CDR3 extends over 13 amino acids. CDR1 SGHRS and CDR2 YFSETQ come from the germline V gene. The CDR3 nucleotides read TGCGCCAGCAGCCGGGACGTTGGTGAAAAACTGTTTTTT. As protein: CASSRDVGEKLFF.

The chain has TRBV5-1 and TRBJ2-2; the D gene could be TRBD1 or TRBD2 (5 bases each). Trimming stripped 2 bases from V and 3 bases from J, with 20 bases between. Germline loops: CDR1 SGHRS, CDR2 YFSETQ. The CDR3 consists of 18 residues. Here the CDR3 reads CASSLTLRGRKDTGELFF. CDR3 DNA: TGCGCCAGCAGCTTAACCTTAAGGGGACGAAAGGACACCGGGGAGCTGTTTTTT. Complete variable domain (other parts from reference TRBV5-1 and TRBJ2-2): KAGVTQTPRYLIKTRGQQVTLSCSPISGHRSVSWYQQTPGQGLQFLFEYFSETQRNKGNFPGRFSGRQFSNSRSEMNVSTLELGDSALYLCASSLTLRGRKDTGELFFGEGSRLTVL.

There are many counts of this clonotype. The chain uses TRBV29-1 and TRBJ2-7; D remains unclear. Trimming shortened V by 3 bases and J by 1 base, and 7 bases separated the two germline ends. This CDR3 region has 12 residues. Germline V gene data show CDR1 as SQVTM and CDR2 as ANQGSEA. CDR3 loop: CSVETVSYEQYF. The DNA of the CDR3 is TGCAGCGTTGAGACGGTTTCCTACGAGCAGTACTTC.

This clonotype was counted at least ten times. The chain uses TRBV6-1 and TRBJ1-5; a possible D gene is TRBD1 (6 bases). Trimming took 0 bases from V and 6 from J, leaving 15 bases between them. This CDR3 has 16 amino acids. In germline, CDR1 is MNHNS, CDR2 SASEGT. For the CDR3, the DNA is TGTGCCAGCAGTGAAGCGGGCTGGACAGTTGGTCAGCCCCAGCATTTT. Protein product: CASSEAGWTVGQPQHF.

This clonotype came up a few times. J is TRBJ1-5 and V is TRBV30, with 7 bases aligning to TRBD1. The trim removed 2 bases at V and 0 bases at J, leaving 1 base unmatched. The CDR3 is 14 residues long. The germline V gene has CDR1 GTSNPN and CDR2 SVGIG (reference sequence). CDR3 DNA: TGTGCCTGGAGTCCAGGGGGTAGCAATCAGCCCCAGCATTTT. It specifies CAWSPGGSNQPQHF.

The chain employs TRBV7-2 and TRBJ2-1; 8 nucleotides agree with TRBD1. Germline CDR1 and CDR2: SGHTA and FQGNSA. This CDR3 comprises 16 residues. Trimming took 6 bases from V and 4 from J; bases not matched to a gene: 11. DNA for the CDR3: TGTGCCAGCAGGAGGACAGGGAGAGGGCTGTACAATGAGCAGTTCTTC. Translating gives CASRRTGRGLYNEQFF.

Only a few counts were recorded for this clonotype. This chain joins TRBV2 and TRBJ1-2; D not certain. Trimming left V 6 bases short and J 7 bases short, with 18 bases between. CDR3 length: 14 amino acids. From germline, CDR1 is SNHLY and CDR2 FYNNEI. In DNA, the CDR3 is TGTGCCAGCAGAAAAGAGAAGGTGCCAATTGGCTACACCTTC. It yields the protein CASRKEKVPIGYTF.

This clonotype showed up many times. The CDR3 DNA reads TGTGCCTGGAGTGTAGGGCCGGTGAACACTGAAGCTTTCTTT. Translation gives CAWSVGPVNTEAFF. The V gene is TRBV30, the J gene TRBJ1-1; D is undetermined. From germline, CDR1 is GTSNPN and CDR2 SVGIG (reference sequence). This CDR3 is 14 amino acids long. Trimming removed 0 bases at V and 0 bases at J, with 8 bases between.

This clonotype was seen at least ten times. V and J are TRBV15 and TRBJ2-3; 7 bases map to TRBD1. The length of the CDR3 is 14 residues. Unmatched junction bases numbered 7, after V lost 4 bases and J lost 6 bases. Germline CDR1 is LNHNV and CDR2 is YYDKDF (reference sequence). CDR3 residues: CATSTRQGRDTQYF. The CDR3 DNA reads TGTGCCACCAGCACTCGACAGGGACGGGATACGCAGTATTTT.

The rearrangement joins TRBV30 to TRBJ1-5, with D unclear. The CDR3 totals 13 residues. The V end lost 3 bases, the J end lost 6 bases, and 12 bases lay between the germline ends. Per the germline V gene, CDR1 is GTSNPN and CDR2 is SVGIG (reference sequence). The CDR3 nucleotides read TGTGCCTGGAGCAAGGGAGAAGCTCAGCCCCAGCATTTT. Encoded protein: CAWSKGEAQPQHF.

The sample holds a few counts of this clonotype. V and J are TRBV18 and TRBJ2-3; D assignment may be TRBD1 or TRBD2 (5 bases each). The DNA end favors TRBJ2-7, so the J call may be wrong. The CDR3 consists of 14 residues. Germline V gene lookup returns CDR1 KGHSH and CDR2 LQKENI. The CDR3 DNA reads as TGTGCCAGCTCACACCGGGACGACCCCTACGAGCAGTACTTC. It specifies CASSHRDDPYEQYF.

This clonotype was counted many times. The gene calls are TRBV7-9 and TRBJ2-1, with D perhaps TRBD2 (6 bases). Trimming shortened V by 5 bases and J by 3 bases, and 14 bases separated the two germline ends. The CDR3 loop spans 15 amino acids. Germline CDR1 is SEHNR and CDR2 is FQNEAQ (reference sequence). The CDR3 nucleotides are TGTGCCAGCAGCCCCGGGACTTTAGTCTACAATGAGCAGTTCTTC. Protein sequence: CASSPGTLVYNEQFF.

J is TRBJ1-5 and V is TRBV28; D gene ambiguous. CDR1 is MDHEN, CDR2 SYDVKM, per germline. Trimming pared 4 bases from V and 4 bases from J, leaving 5 bases between. The CDR3 runs to 12 residues. CDR3 region: CASSSVNQPQHF. CDR3 coding DNA: TGTGCCAGCAGTTCCGTGAATCAGCCCCAGCATTTT.

There are many counts of this clonotype. V and J are TRBV12-3 or TRBV12-4 and TRBJ1-1, with 7 bases that match TRBD1. The CDR3 has 14 residues. Trimming took 6 bases from V and 4 from J; bases not matched to a gene: 8. This chain's CDR3 is CASSPPGGATEAFF. In DNA, the CDR3 is TGTGCCAGCAGCCCCCCAGGGGGGGCCACTGAAGCTTTCTTT.

About this clonotype itself: A far larger clone is a single base away, which makes a read error likely. The V gene is TRBV9, the J gene TRBJ1-1; possible D gene TRBD1, 5 bases. This CDR3 comprises 13 residues. Germline V CDR1 and CDR2: SGDLS, YYNGEE. This CDR3 is CASSQVGGTEALF. In nucleotides, the CDR3 is TGTGCCAGCAGCCAAGTCGGGGGTACTGAAGCTCTCTTT.

In its sample, this clonotype was seen many times. The chain is built from TRBV18 and TRBJ2-3, with a weak D call TRBD1 (6 bases). Trimming removed 3 bases at V and 3 bases at J, with 13 bases between. Germline lookup yields CDR1 KGHSH and CDR2 LQKENI. The CDR3 runs 15 residues. CDR3 bases: TGTGCCAGCTCACCTTTAGGGGGTTGGACAGATACGCAGTATTTT. As protein: CASSPLGGWTDTQYF.